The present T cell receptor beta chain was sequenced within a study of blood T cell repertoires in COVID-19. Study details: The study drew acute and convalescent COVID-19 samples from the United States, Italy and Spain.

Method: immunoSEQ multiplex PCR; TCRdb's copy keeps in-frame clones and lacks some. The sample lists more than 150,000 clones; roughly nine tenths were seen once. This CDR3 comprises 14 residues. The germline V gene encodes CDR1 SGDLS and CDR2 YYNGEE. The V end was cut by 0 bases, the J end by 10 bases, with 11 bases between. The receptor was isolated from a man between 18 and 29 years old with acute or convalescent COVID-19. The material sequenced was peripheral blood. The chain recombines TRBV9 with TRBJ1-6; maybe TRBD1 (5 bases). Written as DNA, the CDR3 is TGTGCCAGCAGCGTAGATGGGGGAGGATCACCCCTCCACTTT. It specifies CASSVDGGGSPLHF.